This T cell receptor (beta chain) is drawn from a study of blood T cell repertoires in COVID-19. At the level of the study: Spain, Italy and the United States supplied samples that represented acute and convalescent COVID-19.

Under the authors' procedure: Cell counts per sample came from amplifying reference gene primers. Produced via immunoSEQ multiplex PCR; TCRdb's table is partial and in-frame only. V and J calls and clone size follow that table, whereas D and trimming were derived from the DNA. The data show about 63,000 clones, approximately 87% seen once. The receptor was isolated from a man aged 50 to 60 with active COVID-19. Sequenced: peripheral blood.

The CDR3: CASSEKGGNEKLFF. The CDR3 DNA follows: TGTGCCAGCAGTGAAAAAGGGGGAAATGAAAAACTGTTTTTT. This chain uses TRBV6-1 with TRBJ1-4; TRBD1 might be the D (6 bases). The V end lost 2 bases, the J end lost 5 bases, and 9 bases lay between the germline ends. Per germline, CDR1 MNHNS and CDR2 SASEGT. This CDR3 spans 14 amino acids.